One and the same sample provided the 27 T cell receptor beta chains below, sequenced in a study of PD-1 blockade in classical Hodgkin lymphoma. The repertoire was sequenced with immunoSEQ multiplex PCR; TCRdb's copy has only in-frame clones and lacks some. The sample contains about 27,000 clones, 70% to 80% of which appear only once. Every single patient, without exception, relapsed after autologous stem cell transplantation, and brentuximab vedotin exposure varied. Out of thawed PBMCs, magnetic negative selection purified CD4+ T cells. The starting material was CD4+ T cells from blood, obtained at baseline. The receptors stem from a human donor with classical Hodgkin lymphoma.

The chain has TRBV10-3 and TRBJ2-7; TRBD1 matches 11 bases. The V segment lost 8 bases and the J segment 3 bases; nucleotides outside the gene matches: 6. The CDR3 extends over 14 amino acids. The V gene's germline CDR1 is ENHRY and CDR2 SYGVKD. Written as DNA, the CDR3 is TGTGCCATCCGCCCAGGGACAGGGGGCTACGAGCAGTACTTC. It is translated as CAIRPGTGGYEQYF.

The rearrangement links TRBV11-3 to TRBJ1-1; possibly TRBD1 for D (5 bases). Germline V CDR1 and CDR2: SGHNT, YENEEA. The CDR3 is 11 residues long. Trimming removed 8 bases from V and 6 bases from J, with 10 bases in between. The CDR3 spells CASWRGSEAFF. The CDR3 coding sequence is TGTGCCAGCTGGAGGGGCTCTGAAGCTTTCTTT.

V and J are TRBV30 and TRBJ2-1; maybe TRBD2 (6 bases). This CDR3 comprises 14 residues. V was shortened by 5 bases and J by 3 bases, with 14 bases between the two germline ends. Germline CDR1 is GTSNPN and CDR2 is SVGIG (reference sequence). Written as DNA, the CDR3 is TGTGCCTGGGACTCTGGGGGGAACTACAATGAGCAGTTCTTC. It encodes CAWDSGGNYNEQFF.

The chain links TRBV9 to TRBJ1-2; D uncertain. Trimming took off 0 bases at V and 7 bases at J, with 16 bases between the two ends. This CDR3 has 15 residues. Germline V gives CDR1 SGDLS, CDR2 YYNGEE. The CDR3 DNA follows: TGTGCCAGCAGCGTAGCTTCGACATCGCTAACTGGCTACACCTTC. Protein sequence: CASSVASTSLTGYTF.

The DNA for the CDR3 is TGTGCCAGCAGCCAAGCGGGGATGGAGGGGAGGTATGGCTACACCTTC. Translating gives CASSQAGMEGRYGYTF. The chain couples TRBV4-2 to TRBJ1-2; a weak D match, TRBD1 (5 bases). The CDR3 extends over 16 amino acids. V dropped 1 base and J dropped 5 bases, with 17 bases sitting between them. CDR1 and CDR2 from the germline V gene are LGHNA and YNFKEQ.

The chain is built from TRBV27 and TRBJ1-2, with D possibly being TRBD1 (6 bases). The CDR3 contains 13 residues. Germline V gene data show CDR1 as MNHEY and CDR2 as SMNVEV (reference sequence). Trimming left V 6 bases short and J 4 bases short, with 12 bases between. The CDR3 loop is CASRTTGSYGYTF. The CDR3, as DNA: TGTGCCAGCAGGACGACAGGTTCCTATGGCTACACCTTC.

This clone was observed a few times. Here the CDR3 DNA reads TGTGCCAGCAGGATAGGGGACAGACATGGCTACACCTTC. The encoded protein is CASRIGDRHGYTF. The chain employs TRBV6-6 and TRBJ1-2; 7 bases fit TRBD1. The CDR3 covers 13 residues. Germline V CDR1 and CDR2: MNHNY, SVGAGI (reference sequence). Trimming cost V 6 bases and J 6 bases; bases outside gene matches: 7.

CDR3 protein: CAWSESSESPLHF. The CDR3 nucleotides read TGTGCCTGGAGTGAAAGCTCGGAGTCACCCCTCCACTTT. This chain links TRBV30 with TRBJ1-6; D is ambiguous. In germline, CDR1 is GTSNPN, CDR2 SVGIG (reference sequence). The CDR3 consists of 13 residues. Trimming cost V 1 base and J 10 bases, with 11 bases left between them.

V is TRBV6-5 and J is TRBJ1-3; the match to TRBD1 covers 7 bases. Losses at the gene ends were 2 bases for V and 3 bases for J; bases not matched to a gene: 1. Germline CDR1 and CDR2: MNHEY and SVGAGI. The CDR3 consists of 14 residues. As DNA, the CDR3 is TGTGCCAGCAGTTACACAGGGGATGGAAACACCATATATTTT. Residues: CASSYTGDGNTIYF.

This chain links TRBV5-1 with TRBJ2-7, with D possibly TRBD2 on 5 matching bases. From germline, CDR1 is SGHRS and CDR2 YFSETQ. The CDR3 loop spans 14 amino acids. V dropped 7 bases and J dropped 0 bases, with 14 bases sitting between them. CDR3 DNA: TGCGCCAGCTGTAAAGGTGGGAGCTCCTACGAGCAGTACTTC. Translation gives CASCKGGSSYEQYF.

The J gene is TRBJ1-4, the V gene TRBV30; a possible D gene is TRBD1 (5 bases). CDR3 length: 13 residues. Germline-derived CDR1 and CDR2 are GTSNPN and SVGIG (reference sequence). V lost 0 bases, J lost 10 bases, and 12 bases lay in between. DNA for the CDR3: TGTGCCTGGAGTGTGGGGGGACGGTCAAAACTGTTTTTT. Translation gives CAWSVGGRSKLFF.

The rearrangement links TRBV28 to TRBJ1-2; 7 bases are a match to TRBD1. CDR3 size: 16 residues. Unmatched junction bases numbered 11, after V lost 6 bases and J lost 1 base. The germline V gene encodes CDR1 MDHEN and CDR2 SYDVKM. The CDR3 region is CASSNPRTGFNYGYTF. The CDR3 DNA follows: TGTGCCAGCAGCAACCCTCGGACAGGCTTTAACTATGGCTACACCTTC.

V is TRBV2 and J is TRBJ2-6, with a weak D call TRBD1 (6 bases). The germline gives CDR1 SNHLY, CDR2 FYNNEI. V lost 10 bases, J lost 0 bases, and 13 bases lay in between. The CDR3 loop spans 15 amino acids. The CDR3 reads CAIPRGNSGANVLTF. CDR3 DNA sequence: TGTGCCATCCCGAGGGGGAACTCTGGGGCCAACGTCCTGACTTTC.

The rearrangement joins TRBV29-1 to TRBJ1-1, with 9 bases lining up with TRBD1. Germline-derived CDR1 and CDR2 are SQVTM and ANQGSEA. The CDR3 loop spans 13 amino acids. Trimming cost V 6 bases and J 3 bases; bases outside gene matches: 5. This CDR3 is CSVAQGADTEAFF. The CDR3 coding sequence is TGCAGCGTCGCACAGGGGGCCGACACTGAAGCTTTCTTT.

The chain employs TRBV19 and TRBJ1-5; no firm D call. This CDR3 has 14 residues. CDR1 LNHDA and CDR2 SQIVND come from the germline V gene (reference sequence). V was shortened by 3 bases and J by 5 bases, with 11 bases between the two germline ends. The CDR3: CASSIGVGYQPQHF. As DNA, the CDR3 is TGTGCCAGTAGTATTGGGGTTGGGTATCAGCCCCAGCATTTT.

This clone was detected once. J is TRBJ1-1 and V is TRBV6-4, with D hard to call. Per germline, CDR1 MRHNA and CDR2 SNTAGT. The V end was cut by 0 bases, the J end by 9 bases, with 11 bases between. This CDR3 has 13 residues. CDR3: CASSDSDGFQAFF. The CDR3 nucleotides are TGTGCCAGCAGTGACTCGGACGGCTTTCAAGCTTTCTTT.

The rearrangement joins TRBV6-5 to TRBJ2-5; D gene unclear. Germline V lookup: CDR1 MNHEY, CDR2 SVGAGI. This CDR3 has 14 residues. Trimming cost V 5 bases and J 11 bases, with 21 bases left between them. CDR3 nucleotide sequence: TGTGCCAGCAGTCCCCCTCTGGGAAGACGTGAGCAGTACTTC. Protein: CASSPPLGRREQYF.

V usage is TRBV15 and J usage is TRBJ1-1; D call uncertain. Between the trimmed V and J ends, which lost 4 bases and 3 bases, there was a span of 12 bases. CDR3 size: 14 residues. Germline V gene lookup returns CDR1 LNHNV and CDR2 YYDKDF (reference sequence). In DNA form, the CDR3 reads TGTGCCACCAGCAACGCGGACTGGCACACTGAAGCTTTCTTT. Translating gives CATSNADWHTEAFF.

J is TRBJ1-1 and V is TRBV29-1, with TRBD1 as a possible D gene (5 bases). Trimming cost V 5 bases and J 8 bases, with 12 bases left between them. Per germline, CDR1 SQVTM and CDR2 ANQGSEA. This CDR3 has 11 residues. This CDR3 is CSVSWDGEAFF. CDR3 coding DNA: TGCAGCGTTTCCTGGGACGGGGAAGCTTTCTTT.

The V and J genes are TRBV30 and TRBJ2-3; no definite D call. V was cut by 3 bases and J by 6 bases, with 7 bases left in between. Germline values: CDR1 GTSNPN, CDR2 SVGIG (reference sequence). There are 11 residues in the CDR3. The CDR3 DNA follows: TGTGCCTGGAGATTTAGCGATACGCAGTATTTT. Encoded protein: CAWRFSDTQYF. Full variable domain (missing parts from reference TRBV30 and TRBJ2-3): SQTIHQWPATLVQPVGSPLSLECTVEGTSNPNLYWYRQAAGRGLQLLFYSVGIGQISSEVPQNLSASRPQDRQFILSSKKLLLSDSGFYLCAWRFSDTQYFGPGTRLTVL.

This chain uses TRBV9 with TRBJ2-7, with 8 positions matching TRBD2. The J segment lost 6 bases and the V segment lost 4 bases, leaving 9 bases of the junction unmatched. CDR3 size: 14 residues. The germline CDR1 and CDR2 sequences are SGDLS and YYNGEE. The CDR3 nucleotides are TGTGCCAGCAGCTTCGGGGGGGATGTCTCCGAGCAGTACTTC. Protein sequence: CASSFGGDVSEQYF.

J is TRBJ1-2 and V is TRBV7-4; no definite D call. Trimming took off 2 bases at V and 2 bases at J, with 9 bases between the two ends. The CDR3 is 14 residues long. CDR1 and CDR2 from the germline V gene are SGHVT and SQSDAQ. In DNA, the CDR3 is TGTGCCAGCAGCTTAATCCCGAGAAACTATGGCTACACCTTC. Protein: CASSLIPRNYGYTF.

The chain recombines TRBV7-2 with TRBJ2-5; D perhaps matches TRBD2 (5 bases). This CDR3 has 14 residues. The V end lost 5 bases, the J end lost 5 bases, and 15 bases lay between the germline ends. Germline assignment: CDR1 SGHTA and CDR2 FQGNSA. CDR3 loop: CASSHPGRGETQYF. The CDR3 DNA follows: TGTGCCAGCAGCCACCCTGGACGAGGGGAGACCCAGTACTTC.

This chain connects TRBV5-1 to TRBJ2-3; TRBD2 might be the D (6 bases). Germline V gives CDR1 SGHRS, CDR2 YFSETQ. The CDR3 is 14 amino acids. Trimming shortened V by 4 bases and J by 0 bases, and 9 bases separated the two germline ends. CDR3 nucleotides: TGCGCCAGCAGCGGGGACTCTAGCACAGATACGCAGTATTTT. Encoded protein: CASSGDSSTDTQYF.

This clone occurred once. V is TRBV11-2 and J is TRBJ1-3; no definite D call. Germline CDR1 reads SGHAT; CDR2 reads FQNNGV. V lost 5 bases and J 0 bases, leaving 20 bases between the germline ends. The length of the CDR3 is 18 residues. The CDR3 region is CASSLGRGFQNSGNTIYF. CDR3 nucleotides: TGTGCCAGCAGCCTAGGCCGTGGGTTTCAGAACTCTGGAAACACCATATATTTT.

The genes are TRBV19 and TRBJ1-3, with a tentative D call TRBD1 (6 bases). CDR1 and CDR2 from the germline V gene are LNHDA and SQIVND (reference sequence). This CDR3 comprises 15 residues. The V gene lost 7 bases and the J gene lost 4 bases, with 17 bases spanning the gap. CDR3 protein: CASIQGQLNGNTIYF. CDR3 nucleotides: TGTGCCAGTATTCAAGGACAGTTAAACGGAAACACCATATATTTT.

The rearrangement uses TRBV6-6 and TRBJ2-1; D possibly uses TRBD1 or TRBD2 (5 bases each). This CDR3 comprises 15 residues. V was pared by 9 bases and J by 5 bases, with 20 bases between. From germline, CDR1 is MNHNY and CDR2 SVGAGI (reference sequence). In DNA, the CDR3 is TGTGCCAGTTCGACTAACAGGTTGAGGGACAATGAGCAGTTCTTC. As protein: CASSTNRLRDNEQFF.